This T cell receptor beta chain was documented in a study of blood T cell repertoires in COVID-19. Trimming stripped 2 bases from V and 2 bases from J, with 10 bases between. There are 15 residues in the CDR3. Germline assignment: CDR1 MNHNS and CDR2 SASEGT. Assay: immunoSEQ multiplex PCR; the TCRdb copy retains only in-frame clones and omits some. The table lists some 250,000 clones, 86% of them singletons. This TCR was recovered from a man aged 25-45 years with active or convalescent COVID-19. The specimen sequenced was peripheral blood. This rearrangement joins TRBV6-1 to TRBJ1-3, with D unclear. The CDR3 is CASSESLDTGNTIYF. The CDR3 bases are TGTGCCAGCAGTGAAAGTCTCGACACTGGAAACACCATATATTTT.